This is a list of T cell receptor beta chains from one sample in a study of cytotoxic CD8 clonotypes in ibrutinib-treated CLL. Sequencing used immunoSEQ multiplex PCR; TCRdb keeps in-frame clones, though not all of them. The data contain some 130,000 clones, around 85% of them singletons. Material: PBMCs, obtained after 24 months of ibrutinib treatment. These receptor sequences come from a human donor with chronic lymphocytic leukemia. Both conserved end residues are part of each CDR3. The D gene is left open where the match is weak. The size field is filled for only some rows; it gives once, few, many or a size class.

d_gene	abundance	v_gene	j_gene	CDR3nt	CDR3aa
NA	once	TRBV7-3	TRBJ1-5	TGTGCCTGCCTGTGGGGGGGTCATAGCAATCAGCCCCAGCATTTT	CACLWGGHSNQPQHF
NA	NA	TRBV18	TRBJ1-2	TGTGCCAGCTCACCACCCTCGGTGGGATACGCTAACTATGGCTACACCTTC	CASSPPSVGYANYGYTF
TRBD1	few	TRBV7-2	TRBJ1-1	TGTGCCAGCAGCACCAGAACAGGGGTTGCAACTGAAGCTTTCTTT	CASSTRTGVATEAFF
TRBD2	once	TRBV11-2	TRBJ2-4	TGTGCCAGCAGCCCCTTGGGGGGGAGGGCCAAAAACATTCAGTACTTC	CASSPLGGRAKNIQYF
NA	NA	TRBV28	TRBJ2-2	TGTGCCAGCAGTCCGTCTAGCGTCTCGAACACCGGGGAGCTGTTTTTT	CASSPSSVSNTGELFF
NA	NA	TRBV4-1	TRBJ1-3	TGCGCCAGCAGCCAAGACCCGCTACCCTACCTAAACACCATATATTTT	CASSQDPLPYLNTIYF
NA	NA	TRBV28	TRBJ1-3	TGTGCCAGCAGCTCTCGAAACACCATATATTTT	CASSSRNTIYF
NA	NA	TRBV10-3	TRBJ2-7	TGTGCCATCAGTGGCCGGGACTTCCCCTCCTACGAGCAGTACTTC	CAISGRDFPSYEQYF
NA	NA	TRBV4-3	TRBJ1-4	TGCGCCAGCAGCCAAGAGCGGCGCCTCAGTAGGGAAAAACTGTTTTTT	CASSQERRLSREKLFF
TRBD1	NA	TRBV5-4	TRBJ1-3	TGTGCCAGCAGCTTAGGGGTTGGGACAGGGATAATTGGAAACACCATATATTTT	CASSLGVGTGIIGNTIYF
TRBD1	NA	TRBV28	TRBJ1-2	TGTGCCAGCAGTTTAGGCGGGACAGGGGGGGGAGGCTACACCTTC	CASSLGGTGGGGYTF
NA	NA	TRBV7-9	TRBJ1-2	TGTGCCAGCAGCCCGAAAACCCGGACGGAGAGCTACACCTTC	CASSPKTRTESYTF
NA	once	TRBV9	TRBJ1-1	TGTGCCAGCAGAGCACTACAAGGGAGCACTGAAGCTTTCTTT	CASRALQGSTEAFF
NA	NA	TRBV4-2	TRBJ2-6	TGTGCCAGCAGCCAAGATTTTTCCTCTGGGGCCAACGTCCTGACTTTC	CASSQDFSSGANVLTF
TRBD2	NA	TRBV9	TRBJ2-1	TGTGCCAGCAGCCCACGTCCCATTGGCGGGGGGGTTGAGCAGTTCTTC	CASSPRPIGGGVEQFF
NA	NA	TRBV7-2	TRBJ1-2	TGTGCCAGCAGCCCCGGCTTGGGCTACACCTTC	CASSPGLGYTF
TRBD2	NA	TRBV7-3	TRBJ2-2	TGTGCCAGCAGCACCCGGGCGTCGCGCGGGAGGTTAACGGACACCGGGGAGCTGTTTTTT	CASSTRASRGRLTDTGELFF
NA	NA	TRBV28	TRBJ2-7	TGTGCCAGCAGTTTACGCAGCTCCTACGAGCAGTACTTC	CASSLRSSYEQYF
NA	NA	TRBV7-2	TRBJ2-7	TGTGCCAGCAGCGTCAACTCCTACGAGCAGTACTTC	CASSVNSYEQYF
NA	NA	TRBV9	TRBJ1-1	TGTGCCAGCGGGTGGGGCAGCTCCACTGAAGCTTTCTTT	CASGWGSSTEAFF
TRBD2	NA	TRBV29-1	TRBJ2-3	TGCAGCGTTGAGAGGACTAGCGGGGGGGTCTCCCCTAGCACAGATACGCAGTATTTT	CSVERTSGGVSPSTDTQYF
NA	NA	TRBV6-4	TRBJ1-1	TGTGCCAGCAGTGACTCGGGTCAGAAAGCTTTCTTT	CASSDSGQKAFF
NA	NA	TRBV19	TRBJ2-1	TGTGCCAGTAGTATGGGTCTCGGGGGCCTCTCCTACAATGAGCAGTTCTTC	CASSMGLGGLSYNEQFF
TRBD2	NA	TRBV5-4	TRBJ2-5	TGTGCCAGCAGCGCCGATCTAGCGGTCCAAGAGACCCAGTACTTC	CASSADLAVQETQYF